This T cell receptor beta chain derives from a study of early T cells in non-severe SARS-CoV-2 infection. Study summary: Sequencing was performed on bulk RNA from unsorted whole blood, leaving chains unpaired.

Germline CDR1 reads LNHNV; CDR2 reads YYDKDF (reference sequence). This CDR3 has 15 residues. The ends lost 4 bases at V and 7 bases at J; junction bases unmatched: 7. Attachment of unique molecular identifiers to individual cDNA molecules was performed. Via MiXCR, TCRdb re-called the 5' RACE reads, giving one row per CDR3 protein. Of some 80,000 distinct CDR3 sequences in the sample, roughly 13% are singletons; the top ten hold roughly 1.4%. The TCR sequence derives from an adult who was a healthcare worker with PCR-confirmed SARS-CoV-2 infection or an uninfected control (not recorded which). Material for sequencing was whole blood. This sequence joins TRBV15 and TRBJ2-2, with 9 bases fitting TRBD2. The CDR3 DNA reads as TGTGCCACCAGCATGCGGGGGGGCGGTGGCGGGGAGCTGTTTTTT. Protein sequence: CATSMRGGGGGELFF.